The present T cell receptor beta chain was sequenced within a study of a mutant IDH1 vaccine in newly diagnosed glioma. Looking at the study overall: It was radiotherapy, temozolomide, or both that patients received previously, with most receiving both. Study results and caveats: Alterations occurring in top peripheral T cell clonotypes seemed unrelated to pseudoprogression. The study observed vaccine-induced immune responses in just over 90% of patients.

There are a few counts of this clone. Its specificity is unknown. Time point: baseline, week 1 (first vaccination visit). This sample's treatment: pre-vaccination baseline after standard-of-care therapy. Every donor had a new WHO grade 3 or 4 astrocytoma that was IDH1-mutant, with loss of nuclear ATRX. Germline V gene lookup returns CDR1 MDHEN and CDR2 SYDVKM. The CDR3 extends over 16 amino acids. Trimming left V 4 bases short and J 1 base short, with 15 bases between. The data were produced by immunoSEQ multiplex PCR, yet TCRdb's version contains in-frame clones alone and is incomplete. Of roughly 86,000 clones in the sample, just under 80% were seen once.

Sample: PBMCs, taken from a glioma patient treated with radiotherapy, temozolomide or both. The chain joins TRBV28 to TRBJ2-3; D might be TRBD1 (6 bases). The clonotype was recovered from a man between 40 and 49 years old with glioma. This CDR3 reads CASSSTTGSGTDTQYF. DNA of the CDR3: TGTGCCAGCAGTTCGACCACAGGGTCCGGCACAGATACGCAGTATTTT.